These 2 T cell receptor beta chains came from one sample sequenced in a study of T cell clonality in common variable immunodeficiency. Produced via immunoSEQ multiplex PCR; TCRdb's table is partial and in-frame only. Sampling found some 52,000 clones, none seen once. The sequencing sample was made of peripheral blood mononuclear cells. Receptors originate from a person between 18 and 69 years old in good health.

Ten or more counts support this clone. The sequence runs out 3 residues before the end of the CDR3; the remainder is reconstructed from the germline J gene. The chain joins TRBV20-1 to TRBJ2-7; tentatively, D is TRBD1 (5 bases). Germline V lookup: CDR1 DFQATT, CDR2 SNEGSKA (reference sequence). V was cut by 3 bases and J by 5 bases, with 11 bases left in between. The CDR3 runs 12 residues. The sequenced part of the CDR3 DNA is TGCAGTGCTAGGATTCAGGGCCACGAG. This translates into CSARIQGHE. The full-length CDR3 reads as CSARIQGHEQYF.

For this clone: No DNA is shown, since the ends of the CDR3 on it are uncertain; the CDR3 is the one TCRdb lists. This chain uses TRBV30 with TRBJ2-4; the D call in the table, TRBD1, was not verified against the DNA. From germline, CDR1 is GTSNPN and CDR2 SVGIG (reference sequence). Termini included, the CDR3 measures 16 amino acids. CDR3 region: CAWSVLRARGLDGQYF.